The source of this TCR beta chain is a study of blood T cell repertoires in COVID-19. Study as a whole: Whether acute or convalescent, the COVID-19 samples came from the United States, Italy and Spain. PBMCs, B-cell-depleted T cells, or T cells were the source of the cDNA or gDNA that made up the material.

Per the authors' pipeline: Amplifying reference gene primers gave estimates of nucleated cell counts. TCRdb keeps only in-frame clones here, not all; method: immunoSEQ multiplex PCR. V, J and clone size reflect that table, while D and trimming were determined from the DNA. Of 150,000 to 200,000 clones listed, around nine tenths are singletons. The V end was cut by 5 bases, the J end by 0 bases, with 9 bases between. This CDR3 is built from 14 residues. The germline CDR1 and CDR2 sequences are SGHTS and YDEGEE. The sequence was collected from a woman aged 65 to 85 with COVID-19, enrolled during active disease. The sequenced sample was peripheral blood. This chain links TRBV5-8 with TRBJ1-5; D unresolved. In DNA, the CDR3 is TGTGCCAGCAGTCCCCGGTCTAGCAATCAGCCCCAGCATTTT. It codes for CASSPRSSNQPQHF.